This entry is about one TCR beta chain. It lacks a known antigen. Per-base quality was not reported, and no clone a single base away is much larger than it. The sample comes from a study of cytomegalovirus exposure and HLA in healthy donors (dated by TCRdb to the late 2010s). Regarding the study in general: According to a later analysis, one platform produced both the roughly 120 validation repertoires and the 700 or so repertoires of the first cohort. The study aimed to test whether cataloging public T cell receptors could reveal signatures of past pathogen exposure. A separate validation cohort of 90 to 150 different subjects was used in addition to the roughly 640-subject first cohort. High-throughput TCR immunosequencing, statistical association of individual TCRs with disease status, and machine learning were combined to predict cytomegalovirus infection status. The research as a whole found: In both the original and validation cohorts, the classifier was reported to diagnose cytomegalovirus status with high specificity and sensitivity. A few of the identified cytomegalovirus-associated TCR beta chains were confirmed in vitro to be specific for cytomegalovirus antigens. The authors suggested that the approach could potentially be generalized to other disease states and immunological phenotypes. All 120 or so repertoires were used to score co-occurrence in the validation cohort in a later analysis, because that analysis had no HLA typing for the cohort. While some public TCRs were present in many individuals, most TCR sequences turned up only very rarely across donors. Of the cluster scores, about 94% were above 0 in a later analysis, which found that TCRs clustered in the first cohort also tended to co-occur in the 95 to 150 validation repertoires. The study gave a list of 150 to 200 TCR beta chains associated with cytomegalovirus.

Clipping removes 10 bases from V and 2 bases from J, with 7 as the unmatched junction base count. The germline V gene sets CDR1 to MNHNS and CDR2 to SASEGT. Counted from cysteine to phenylalanine, this CDR3 has 14 amino acids. The sequence is cut down to CDR3 DNA, 42 bases in frame from base 1. Separate from the roughly 650-subject first cohort, the validation cohort of roughly 130 subjects was the group to which the donors belonged. The library was generated by the immunoSEQ multiplex PCR assay. In the authors' own workflow: A statistical classification framework was developed to diagnose cytomegalovirus status using the catalog of TCR beta chain sequences. The table was pulled from immuneACCESS by TCRdb, which kept in-frame rearrangements only. Such tables lose some clones; where checked, under half of the loss comes from unresolved V genes, and the rest has no known cause. The V and J calls and the clone size are those of that table, but D and trimming were determined from the DNA. The sample data list 180,000 or so clones, and 86% of these were observed just once. The top ten clonotypes cover 6% to 8.5% of the sample.

In this chain, TRBV6-1 is recombined with TRBJ2-2; 7 middle bases align to TRBD2. The specimen sequenced was PBMCs. This sequence originates from a man younger than 45 in good health and CMV-seropositive. The DNA sequence follows: TGTGCCATCCAGGGCGGGAGAAACACCGGGGAGCTGTTTTTT. Translation gives CAIQGGRNTGELFF.